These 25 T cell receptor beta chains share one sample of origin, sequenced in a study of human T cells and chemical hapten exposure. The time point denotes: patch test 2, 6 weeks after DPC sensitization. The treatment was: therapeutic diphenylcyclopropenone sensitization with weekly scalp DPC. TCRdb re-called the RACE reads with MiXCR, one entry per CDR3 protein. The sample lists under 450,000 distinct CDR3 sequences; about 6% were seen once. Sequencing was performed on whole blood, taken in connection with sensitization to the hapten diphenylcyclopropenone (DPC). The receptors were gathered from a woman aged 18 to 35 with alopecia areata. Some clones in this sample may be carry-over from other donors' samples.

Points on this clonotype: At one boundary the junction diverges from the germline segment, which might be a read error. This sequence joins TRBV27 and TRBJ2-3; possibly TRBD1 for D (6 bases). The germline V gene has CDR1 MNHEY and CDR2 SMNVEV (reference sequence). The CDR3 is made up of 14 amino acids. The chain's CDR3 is CACSPLGGSDTQYF. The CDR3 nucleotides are TGTGCCTGCAGTCCCCTTGGGGGCTCGGATACGCAGTATTTT.

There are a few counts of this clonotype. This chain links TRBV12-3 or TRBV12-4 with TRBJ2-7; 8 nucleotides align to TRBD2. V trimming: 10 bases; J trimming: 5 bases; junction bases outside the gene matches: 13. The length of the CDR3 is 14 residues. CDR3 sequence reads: CAITFRGGADEQYF. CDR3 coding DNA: TGTGCCATCACCTTCCGGGGGGGGGCTGACGAGCAGTACTTC.

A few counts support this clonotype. DNA for the CDR3: TGTGCCAGCTCCCGCGACGACAGGGGGGGCAGGAACACTGAAGCTTTCTTT. Protein product: CASSRDDRGGRNTEAFF. This chain connects TRBV18 to TRBJ1-1, with 9 bases fitting TRBD1. The germline CDR1 and CDR2 sequences are KGHSH and LQKENI. This CDR3 is built from 17 residues. J lost 1 base, V lost 6 bases, and 12 bases had no gene match. Based on the CDR3 plus reference TRBV18 and TRBJ1-1, the full variable domain is NAGVMQNPRHLVRRRGQEARLRCSPMKGHSHVYWYRQLPEEGLKFMVYLQKENIIDESGMPKERFSAEFPKEGPSILRIQQVVRGDSAAYFCASSRDDRGGRNTEAFFGQGTRLTVV.

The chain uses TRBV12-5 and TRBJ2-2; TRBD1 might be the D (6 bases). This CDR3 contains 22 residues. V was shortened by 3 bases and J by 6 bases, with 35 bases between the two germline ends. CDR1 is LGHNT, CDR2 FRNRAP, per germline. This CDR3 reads CASGLGGQQGLRTLRTPGELFF. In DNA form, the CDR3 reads TGTGCTAGTGGTTTAGGCGGACAGCAAGGCCTCCGAACACTCCGAACACCCGGGGAGCTGTTTTTT.

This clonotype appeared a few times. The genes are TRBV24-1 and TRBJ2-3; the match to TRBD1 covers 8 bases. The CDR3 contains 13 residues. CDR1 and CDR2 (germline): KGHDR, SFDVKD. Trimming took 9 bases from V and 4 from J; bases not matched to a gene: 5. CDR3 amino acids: CATGQGSADTQYF. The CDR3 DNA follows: TGTGCCACCGGACAGGGTTCGGCAGATACGCAGTATTTT.

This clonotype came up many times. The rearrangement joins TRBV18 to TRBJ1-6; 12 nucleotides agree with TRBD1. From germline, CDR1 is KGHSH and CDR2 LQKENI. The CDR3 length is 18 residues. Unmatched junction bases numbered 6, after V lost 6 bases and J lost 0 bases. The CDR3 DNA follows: TGTGCCAGCTCCCTTGGGACAGGGGGCCTCTCCTATAATTCACCCCTCCACTTT. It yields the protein CASSLGTGGLSYNSPLHF.

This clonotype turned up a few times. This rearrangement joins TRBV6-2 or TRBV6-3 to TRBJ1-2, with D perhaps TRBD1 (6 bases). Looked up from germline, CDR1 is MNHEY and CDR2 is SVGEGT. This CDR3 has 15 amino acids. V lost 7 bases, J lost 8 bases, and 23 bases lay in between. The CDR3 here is CASISPGHQAAGYTF. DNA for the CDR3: TGTGCCAGCATCTCCCCGGGACACCAAGCCGCCGGCTACACCTTC.

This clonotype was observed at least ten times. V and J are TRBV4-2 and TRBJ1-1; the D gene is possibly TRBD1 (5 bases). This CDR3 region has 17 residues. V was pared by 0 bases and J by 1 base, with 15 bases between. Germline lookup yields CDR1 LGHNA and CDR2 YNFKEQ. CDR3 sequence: CASSQDRLEGPNTEAFF. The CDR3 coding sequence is TGTGCCAGCAGCCAAGATCGATTGGAGGGGCCGAACACTGAAGCTTTCTTT.

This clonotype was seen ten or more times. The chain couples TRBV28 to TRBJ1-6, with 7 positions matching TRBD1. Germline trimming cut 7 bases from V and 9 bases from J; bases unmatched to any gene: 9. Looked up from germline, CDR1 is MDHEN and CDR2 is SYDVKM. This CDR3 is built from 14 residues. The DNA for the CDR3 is TGTGCCAGCAATTCGGCGGACAGGCCTTCACCCCTCCACTTT. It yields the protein CASNSADRPSPLHF.

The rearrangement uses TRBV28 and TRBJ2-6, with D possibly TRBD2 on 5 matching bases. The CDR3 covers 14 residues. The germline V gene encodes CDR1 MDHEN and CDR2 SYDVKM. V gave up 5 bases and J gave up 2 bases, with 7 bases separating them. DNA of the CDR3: TGTGCCAGCAGTAACGGGACTGGGGCCAACGTCCTGACTTTC. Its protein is CASSNGTGANVLTF.

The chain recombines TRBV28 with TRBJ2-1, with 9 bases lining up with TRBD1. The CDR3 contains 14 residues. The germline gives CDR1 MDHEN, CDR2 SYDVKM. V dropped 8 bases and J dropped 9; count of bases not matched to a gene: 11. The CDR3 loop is CASRTGQGLGEQFF. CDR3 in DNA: TGTGCCAGCCGGACGGGACAGGGTTTGGGTGAGCAGTTCTTC.

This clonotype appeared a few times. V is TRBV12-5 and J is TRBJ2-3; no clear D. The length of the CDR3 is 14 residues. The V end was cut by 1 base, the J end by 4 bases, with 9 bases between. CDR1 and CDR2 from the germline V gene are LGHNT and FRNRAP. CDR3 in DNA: TGTGCTAGTGGTTTGGACAGCCCCGCAGATACGCAGTATTTT. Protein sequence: CASGLDSPADTQYF.

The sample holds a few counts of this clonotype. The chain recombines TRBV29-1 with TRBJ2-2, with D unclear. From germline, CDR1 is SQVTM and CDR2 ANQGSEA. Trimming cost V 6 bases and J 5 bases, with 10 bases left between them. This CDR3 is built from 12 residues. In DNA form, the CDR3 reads TGCAGCGTGGGGATAAAAACCGGGGAGCTGTTTTTT. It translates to CSVGIKTGELFF.

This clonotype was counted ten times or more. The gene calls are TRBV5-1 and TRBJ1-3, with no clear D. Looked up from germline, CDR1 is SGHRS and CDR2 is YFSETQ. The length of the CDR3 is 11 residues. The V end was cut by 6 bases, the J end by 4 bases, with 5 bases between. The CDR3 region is CASKAGNTIYF. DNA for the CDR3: TGCGCCAGCAAGGCCGGAAACACCATATATTTT.

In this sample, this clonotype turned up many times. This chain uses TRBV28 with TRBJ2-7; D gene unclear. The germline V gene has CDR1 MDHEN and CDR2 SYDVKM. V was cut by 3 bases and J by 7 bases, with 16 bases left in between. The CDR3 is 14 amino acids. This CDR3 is CASSFPQDPWEQYF. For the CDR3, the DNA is TGTGCCAGCAGTTTCCCGCAGGACCCCTGGGAGCAGTACTTC.

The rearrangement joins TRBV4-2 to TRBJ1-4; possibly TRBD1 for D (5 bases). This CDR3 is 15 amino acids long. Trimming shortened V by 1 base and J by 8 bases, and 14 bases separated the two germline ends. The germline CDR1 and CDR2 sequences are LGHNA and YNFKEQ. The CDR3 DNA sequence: TGTGCCAGCAGCCAAGGGTTCAGGGAAGGGGAAAAACTGTTTTTT. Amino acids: CASSQGFREGEKLFF.

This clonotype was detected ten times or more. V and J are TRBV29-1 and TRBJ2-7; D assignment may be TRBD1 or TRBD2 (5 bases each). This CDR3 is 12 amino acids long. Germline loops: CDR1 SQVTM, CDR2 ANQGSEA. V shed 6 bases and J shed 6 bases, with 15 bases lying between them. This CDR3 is CSVVGGTTEQYF. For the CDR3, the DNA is TGCAGCGTGGTAGGTGGGACCACCGAGCAGTACTTC.

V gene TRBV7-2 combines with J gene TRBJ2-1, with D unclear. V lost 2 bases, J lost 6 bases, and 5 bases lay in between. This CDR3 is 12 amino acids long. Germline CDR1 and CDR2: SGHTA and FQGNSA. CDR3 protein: CASSLMSNEQFF. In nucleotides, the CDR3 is TGTGCCAGCAGCTTAATGTCCAATGAGCAGTTCTTC.

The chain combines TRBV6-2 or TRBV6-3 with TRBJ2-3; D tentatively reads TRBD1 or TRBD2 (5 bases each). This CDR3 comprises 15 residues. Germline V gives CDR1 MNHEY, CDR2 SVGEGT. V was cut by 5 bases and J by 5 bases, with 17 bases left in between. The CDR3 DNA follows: TGTGCCAGCAGTCCGGCCGGGACGGGGAAAGATACGCAGTATTTT. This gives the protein CASSPAGTGKDTQYF.

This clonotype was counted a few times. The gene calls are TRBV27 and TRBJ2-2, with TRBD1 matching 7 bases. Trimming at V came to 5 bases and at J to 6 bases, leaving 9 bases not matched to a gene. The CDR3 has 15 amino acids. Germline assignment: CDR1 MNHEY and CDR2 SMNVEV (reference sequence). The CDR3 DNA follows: TGTGCCAGCAGTCACGGGACAGACGGCTCCGGGGAGCTGTTTTTT. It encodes CASSHGTDGSGELFF.

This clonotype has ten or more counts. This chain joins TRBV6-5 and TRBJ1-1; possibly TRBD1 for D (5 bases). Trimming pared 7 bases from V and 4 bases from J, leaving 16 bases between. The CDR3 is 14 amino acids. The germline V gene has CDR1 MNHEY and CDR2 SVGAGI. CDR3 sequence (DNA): TGTGCCAGCACCCGAGGTGCCGGGGGCACTGAAGCTTTCTTT. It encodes CASTRGAGGTEAFF.

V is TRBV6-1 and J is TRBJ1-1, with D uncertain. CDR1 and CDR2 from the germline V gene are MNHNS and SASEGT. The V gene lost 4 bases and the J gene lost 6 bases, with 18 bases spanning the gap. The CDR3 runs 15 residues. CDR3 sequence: CASSAPHRGGPEAFF. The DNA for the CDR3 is TGTGCCAGCAGTGCTCCACACCGGGGAGGACCTGAAGCTTTCTTT.

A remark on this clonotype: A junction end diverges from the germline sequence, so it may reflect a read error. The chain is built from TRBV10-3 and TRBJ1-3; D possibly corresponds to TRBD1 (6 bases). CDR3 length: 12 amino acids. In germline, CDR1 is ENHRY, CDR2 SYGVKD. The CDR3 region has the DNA TGTGCCACCCGGACAGAAGGAAACACCATACATTTT. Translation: CATRTEGNTIHF.

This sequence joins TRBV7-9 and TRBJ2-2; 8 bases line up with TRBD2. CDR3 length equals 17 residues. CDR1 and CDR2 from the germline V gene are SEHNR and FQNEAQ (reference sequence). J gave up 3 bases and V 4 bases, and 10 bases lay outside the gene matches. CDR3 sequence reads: CASSSTKSGGYTGELFF. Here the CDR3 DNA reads TGTGCCAGCAGCTCTACAAAAAGCGGGGGCTACACCGGGGAGCTGTTTTTT.

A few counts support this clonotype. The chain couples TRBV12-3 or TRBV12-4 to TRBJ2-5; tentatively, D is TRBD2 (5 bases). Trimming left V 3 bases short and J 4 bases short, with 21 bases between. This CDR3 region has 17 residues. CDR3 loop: CASSFGINWEQRETQYF. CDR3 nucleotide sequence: TGTGCCAGCAGTTTTGGGATCAATTGGGAGCAGCGAGAGACCCAGTACTTC.